This entry lists 32 T cell receptor beta chains sequenced from one sample in a study of T cells expressing NK-cell markers. TCRdb reanalyzed the 5' RACE reads, giving one entry per CDR3 protein sequence and no DNA. Recorded here are over 120,000 distinct CDR3 sequences; the top ten clones represent 12%. Sequencing used blood T cells: a sorted CD56 or NKG2C T cell subset, CD4+ or CD8+ T cells, or bulk PBMC T cells (not recorded which). The receptors derive from a young man in good health.

This chain uses TRBV29-1 with TRBJ2-7; there is no DNA to check the TCRdb D call of TRBD2. CDR1 and CDR2 (germline): SQVTM, ANQGSEA. The CDR3 runs 13 residues. The CDR3 here is CSVVVAGGNEQYF.

The V and J genes are TRBV29-1 and TRBJ2-7; there is no DNA to check the TCRdb D call of TRBD2. Germline assignment: CDR1 SQVTM and CDR2 ANQGSEA. The CDR3 is 12 residues long. CDR3 amino acids: CSVGLAGFEQYF.

The chain recombines TRBV7-6 with TRBJ1-2. The germline V gene encodes CDR1 SGHVS and CDR2 FNYEAQ. The CDR3 extends over 16 amino acids. The CDR3 sequence: CASSEEPSAANYGYTF.

The J gene is TRBJ2-1, the V gene TRBV11-2; TCRdb's D call of TRBD1 is untestable without DNA. Germline assignment: CDR1 SGHAT and CDR2 FQNNGV. CDR3 size: 16 residues. The CDR3 here is CASSLRGVGWRNEQFF.

This sequence joins TRBV5-5 and TRBJ1-1. From germline, CDR1 is SGHKS and CDR2 YYEKEE (reference sequence). The CDR3 totals 13 residues. CDR3 region: CASSTWSNTEAFF.

This chain uses TRBV4-2 with TRBJ2-1; without DNA, the TCRdb call of TRBD2 cannot be checked. The CDR3 extends over 16 amino acids. The germline CDR1 and CDR2 sequences are LGHNA and YNFKEQ. CDR3 amino acids: CASSQGAGAAYNEQFF.

The V gene is TRBV12-3 or TRBV12-4, the J gene TRBJ2-7; TCRdb outputs TRBD2, but without DNA this stays unchecked. The CDR3 spans 12 residues. The CDR3 loop is CASSPERDEQYF.

The rearrangement joins TRBV7-9 to TRBJ1-5; TCRdb reports TRBD1, a call that lacks DNA to check it against. This CDR3 is 15 amino acids long. Per the germline V gene, CDR1 is SEHNR and CDR2 is FQNEAQ (reference sequence). CDR3 loop: CASSRTGTGNQPQHF. Filled out from reference TRBV7-9 and TRBJ1-5, the complete variable domain reads DTGVSQNPRHKITKRGQNVTFRCDPISEHNRLYWYRQTLGQGPEFLTYFQNEAQLEKSRLLSDRFSAERPKGSFSTLEIQRTEQGDSAMYLCASSRTGTGNQPQHFGDGTRLSIL.

This chain uses TRBV7-9 with TRBJ2-1; TCRdb proposes TRBD1, but this gene call is untestable without DNA. Germline CDR1 reads SEHNR; CDR2 reads FQNEAQ (reference sequence). This CDR3 has 14 residues. The CDR3: CASSGDTLYNEQFF.

The chain recombines TRBV28 with TRBJ2-7. CDR3 length equals 11 residues. The germline V gene has CDR1 MDHEN and CDR2 SYDVKM. The CDR3 here is CASGLGYEQYF.

This CDR3 is CASGQGPNTEAFF. The genes are TRBV7-9 and TRBJ1-1; absent DNA, TCRdb's TRBD1 call cannot be checked. CDR1 SEHNR and CDR2 FQNEAQ come from the germline V gene (reference sequence). This CDR3 contains 13 residues.

This sequence joins TRBV12-3 or TRBV12-4 and TRBJ1-5; no DNA is available, so the TRBD1 call from TCRdb remains unchecked. The CDR3 extends over 15 amino acids. This chain's CDR3 is CASSGWTENNQPQHF.

The gene calls are TRBV7-2 and TRBJ1-5. Germline loops: CDR1 SGHTA, CDR2 FQGNSA. The CDR3 is made up of 16 amino acids. This chain's CDR3 is CASSSLEAIFNQPQHF.

The CDR3 loop reads CASSQDRGGVSTDTQYF. The J gene is TRBJ2-3, the V gene TRBV4-3; TCRdb's D gene call, TRBD1, goes unchecked for lack of DNA. Germline values: CDR1 LGHNA, CDR2 YSLEER. The length of the CDR3 is 17 residues.

The rearrangement links TRBV24-1 to TRBJ2-2. The CDR3 length is 14 residues. From germline, CDR1 is KGHDR and CDR2 SFDVKD. This CDR3 reads CATSEPLYTGELFF.

This chain joins TRBV4-1 and TRBJ2-3. Germline loops: CDR1 MGHRA, CDR2 YSYEKL. This CDR3 contains 15 residues. CDR3: CASSQRGLDSDTQYF.

CDR3 sequence: CASSQRHANEKLFF. The genes are TRBV12-3 or TRBV12-4 and TRBJ1-4. The CDR3 extends over 14 amino acids.

The chain carries TRBV19 and TRBJ2-1; the TCRdb D gene call, TRBD2, has no DNA to confirm it. This CDR3 comprises 17 residues. Germline values: CDR1 LNHDA, CDR2 SQIVND (reference sequence). The CDR3 region is CASSPGWREGLNNEQFF.

The chain recombines TRBV20-1 with TRBJ2-1; TCRdb lists TRBD2, though no DNA is available to test this call. The CDR3 spans 14 residues. Looked up from germline, CDR1 is DFQATT and CDR2 is SNEGSKA (reference sequence). CDR3 amino acids: CSAPPSGSRNEQFF.

V and J are TRBV4-2 and TRBJ1-1. Per germline, CDR1 LGHNA and CDR2 YNFKEQ. This CDR3 is built from 14 residues. The CDR3 region is CASSQEGMNTEAFF.

This rearrangement joins TRBV7-8 to TRBJ2-7; without DNA, the TCRdb call of TRBD2 cannot be checked. This CDR3 has 16 residues. The germline gives CDR1 SGHVS, CDR2 FQNEAQ. Here the CDR3 reads CASSEVSGLAGYEQYF.

The V and J genes are TRBV4-1 and TRBJ1-1; without DNA, the TCRdb call of TRBD1 cannot be checked. The CDR3 length is 15 residues. Per the germline V gene, CDR1 is MGHRA and CDR2 is YSYEKL. The CDR3 loop is CASSQTGVGYPEAFF.

The rearrangement joins TRBV29-1 to TRBJ2-1; the TCRdb D gene call, TRBD2, has no DNA to confirm it. Germline V gene lookup returns CDR1 SQVTM and CDR2 ANQGSEA. This CDR3 comprises 14 residues. The CDR3 is CSVEDQLAGNEQFF.

The gene calls are TRBV3-1 and TRBJ2-5. The CDR3 is made up of 14 amino acids. Germline loops: CDR1 LGHDT, CDR2 YNNKEL (reference sequence). The CDR3 here is CASSLLGPQETQYF.

The chain is built from TRBV12-3 or TRBV12-4 and TRBJ1-1; TCRdb outputs TRBD1, but without DNA this stays unchecked. The CDR3 is 17 amino acids. The CDR3 reads CASTPRSTGYMNTEAFF.

This chain joins TRBV11-2 and TRBJ2-2; without DNA, the TCRdb call of TRBD1 cannot be checked. Germline loops: CDR1 SGHAT, CDR2 FQNNGV. The CDR3 is made up of 15 amino acids. The CDR3 loop is CASSPPGPGAGELFF.

The chain joins TRBV6-5 to TRBJ2-7; TCRdb outputs TRBD2, but without DNA this stays unchecked. This CDR3 region has 12 residues. CDR1 and CDR2 (germline): MNHEY, SVGAGI. CDR3 residues: CATLRQPGEQYF.

The chain combines TRBV7-9 with TRBJ2-1. Per the germline V gene, CDR1 is SEHNR and CDR2 is FQNEAQ (reference sequence). The CDR3 is made up of 14 amino acids. CDR3 amino acids: CASSPKEVPNEQFF.

CDR3 sequence: CASSVEDSGGDNEQFF. V usage is TRBV9 and J usage is TRBJ2-1; with no DNA, the TCRdb D assignment of TRBD2 cannot be verified. This CDR3 region has 16 residues. Germline CDR1 is SGDLS and CDR2 is YYNGEE.

The rearrangement links TRBV27 to TRBJ1-5; TCRdb calls TRBD1, which cannot be checked without DNA. The CDR3 runs to 12 residues. Germline V CDR1 and CDR2: MNHEY, SMNVEV (reference sequence). CDR3 sequence reads: CASRQSNQPQHF.

V is TRBV24-1 and J is TRBJ2-2; TCRdb calls TRBD1, which cannot be checked without DNA. The length of the CDR3 is 13 residues. Germline CDR1 and CDR2: KGHDR and SFDVKD. CDR3 amino acids: CATSDFRGGELFF.

The V gene is TRBV7-8, the J gene TRBJ2-1; as DNA is missing, the TRBD1 call by TCRdb cannot be tested. CDR3 size: 13 residues. Per the germline V gene, CDR1 is SGHVS and CDR2 is FQNEAQ. The CDR3 is CASSRDAYNEQFF.